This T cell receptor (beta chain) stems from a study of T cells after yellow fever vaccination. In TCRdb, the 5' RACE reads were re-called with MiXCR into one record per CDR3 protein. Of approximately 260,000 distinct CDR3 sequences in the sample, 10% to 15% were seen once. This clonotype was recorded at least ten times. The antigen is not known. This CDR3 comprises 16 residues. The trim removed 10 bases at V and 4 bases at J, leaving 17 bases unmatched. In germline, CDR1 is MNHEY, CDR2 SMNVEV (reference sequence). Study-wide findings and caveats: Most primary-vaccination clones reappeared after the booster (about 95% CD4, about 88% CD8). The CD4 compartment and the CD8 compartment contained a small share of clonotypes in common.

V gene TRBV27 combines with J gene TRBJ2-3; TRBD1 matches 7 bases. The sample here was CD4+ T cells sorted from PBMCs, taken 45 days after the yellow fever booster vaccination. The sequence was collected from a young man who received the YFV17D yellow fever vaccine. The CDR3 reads CATKPEQQGFPDTQYF. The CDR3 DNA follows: TGTGCCACCAAGCCCGAACAACAGGGGTTCCCAGATACGCAGTATTTT.